The T cell receptor (beta chain) under discussion was sequenced for a study of ipilimumab plus nivolumab after autologous stem cell transplantation. Study summary: Median doses per patient: a few ipilimumab, about 8 nivolumab.

The assay was immunoSEQ multiplex PCR, and TCRdb's table has in-frame clones only and misses some. The profile shows 35,000 to 50,000 clones, around nine tenths of them singletons. The V segment lost 0 bases and the J segment 0 bases; nucleotides outside the gene matches: 5. CDR1 and CDR2 (germline): ENHRY, SYGVKD. The length of the CDR3 is 18 residues. The TCR sequence derives from a male donor with multiple myeloma. V and J are TRBV10-3 and TRBJ2-6; 7 bases are shared with TRBD1. The sample consisted of PBMCs, taken in a trial of ipilimumab plus nivolumab as post-transplant consolidation. The CDR3 DNA reads as TGTGCCATCAGTGAGTCGATAGGGACAGCCTCTGGGGCCAACGTCCTGACTTTC. Its protein is CAISESIGTASGANVLTF.